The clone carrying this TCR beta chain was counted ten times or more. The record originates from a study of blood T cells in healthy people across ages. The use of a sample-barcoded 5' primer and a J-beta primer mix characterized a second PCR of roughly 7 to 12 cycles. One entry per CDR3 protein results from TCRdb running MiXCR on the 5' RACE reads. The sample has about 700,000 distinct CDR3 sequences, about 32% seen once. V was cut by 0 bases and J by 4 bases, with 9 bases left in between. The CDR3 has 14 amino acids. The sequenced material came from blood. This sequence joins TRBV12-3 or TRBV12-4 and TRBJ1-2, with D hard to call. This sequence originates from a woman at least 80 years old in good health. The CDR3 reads CASSLASGIYGYTF. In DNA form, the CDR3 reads TGTGCCAGCAGTTTAGCGTCGGGGATCTATGGCTACACCTTC.